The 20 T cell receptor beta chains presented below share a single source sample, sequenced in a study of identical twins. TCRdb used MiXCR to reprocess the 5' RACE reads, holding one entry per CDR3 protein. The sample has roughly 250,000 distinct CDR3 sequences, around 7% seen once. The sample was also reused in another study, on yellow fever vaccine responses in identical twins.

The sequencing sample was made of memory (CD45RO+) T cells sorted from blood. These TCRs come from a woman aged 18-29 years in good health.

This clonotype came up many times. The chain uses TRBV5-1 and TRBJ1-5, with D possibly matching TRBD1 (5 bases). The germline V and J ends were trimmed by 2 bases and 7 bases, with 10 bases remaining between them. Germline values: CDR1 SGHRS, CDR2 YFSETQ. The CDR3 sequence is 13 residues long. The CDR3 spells CASSLRWGQPQHF. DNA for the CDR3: TGCGCCAGCAGCTTACGATGGGGGCAGCCCCAGCATTTT.

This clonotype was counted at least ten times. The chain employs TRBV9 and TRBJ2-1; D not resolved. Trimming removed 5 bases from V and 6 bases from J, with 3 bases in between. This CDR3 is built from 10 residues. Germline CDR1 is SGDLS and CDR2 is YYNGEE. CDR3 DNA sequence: TGTGCCAGCAGGGGCAATGAGCAGTTCTTC. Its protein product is CASRGNEQFF.

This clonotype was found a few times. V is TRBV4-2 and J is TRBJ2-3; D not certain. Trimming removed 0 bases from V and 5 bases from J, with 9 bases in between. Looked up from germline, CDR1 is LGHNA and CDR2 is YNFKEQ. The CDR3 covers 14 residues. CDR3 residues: CASSQDGVKDTQYF. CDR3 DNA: TGTGCCAGCAGCCAAGATGGGGTCAAAGATACGCAGTATTTT.

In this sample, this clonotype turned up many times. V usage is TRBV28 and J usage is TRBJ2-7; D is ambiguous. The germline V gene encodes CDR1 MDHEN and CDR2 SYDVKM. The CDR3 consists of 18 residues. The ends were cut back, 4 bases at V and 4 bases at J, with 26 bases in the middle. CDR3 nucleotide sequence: TGTGCCAGCAGTTCGCACCCCACCCTGGGATTCGTCCAATACGAGCAGTACTTC. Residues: CASSSHPTLGFVQYEQYF.

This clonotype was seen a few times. CDR3 sequence (DNA): TGTGCCAGCAGTCCCTCCCCGGACAGGAACACTGAAGCTTTCTTT. Protein product: CASSPSPDRNTEAFF. V is TRBV5-6 and J is TRBJ1-1; maybe TRBD1 (6 bases). The CDR3 sequence is 15 residues long. Germline CDR1 and CDR2: SGHDT and YYEEEE. Trimming removed 5 bases at V and 1 base at J, with 15 bases between.

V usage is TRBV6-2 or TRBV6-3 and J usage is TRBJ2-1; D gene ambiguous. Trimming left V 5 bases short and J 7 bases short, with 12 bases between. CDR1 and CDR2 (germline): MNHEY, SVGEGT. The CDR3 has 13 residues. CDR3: CASSPRPVNEQFF. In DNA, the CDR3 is TGTGCCAGCAGTCCAAGACCTGTGAATGAGCAGTTCTTC.

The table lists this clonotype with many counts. This chain's CDR3 is CASSLLGSGVKETQYF. The DNA of the CDR3 is TGTGCCAGCAGCTTACTCGGTAGCGGGGTTAAAGAGACCCAGTACTTC. The rearrangement links TRBV7-6 to TRBJ2-5, with 8 nucleotides matching TRBD2. Per germline, CDR1 SGHVS and CDR2 FNYEAQ. The CDR3 consists of 16 residues. V dropped 2 bases and J dropped 3; count of bases not matched to a gene: 8.

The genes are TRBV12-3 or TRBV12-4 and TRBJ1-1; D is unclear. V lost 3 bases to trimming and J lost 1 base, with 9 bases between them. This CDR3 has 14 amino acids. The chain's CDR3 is CASSFGQPNTEAFF. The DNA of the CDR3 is TGTGCCAGCAGTTTTGGGCAGCCGAACACTGAAGCTTTCTTT.

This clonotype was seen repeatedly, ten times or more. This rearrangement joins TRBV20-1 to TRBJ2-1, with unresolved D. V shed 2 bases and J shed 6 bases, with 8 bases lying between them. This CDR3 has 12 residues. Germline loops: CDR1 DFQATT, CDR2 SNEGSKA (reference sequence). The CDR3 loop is CSARYRLNEQFF. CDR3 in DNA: TGCAGTGCTAGATACCGCCTCAATGAGCAGTTCTTC.

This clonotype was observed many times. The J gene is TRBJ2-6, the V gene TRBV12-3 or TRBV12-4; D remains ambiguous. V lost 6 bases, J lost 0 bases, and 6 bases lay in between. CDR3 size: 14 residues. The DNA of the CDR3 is TGTGCCAGCAGGCACAGCTCTGGGGCCAACGTCCTGACTTTC. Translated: CASRHSSGANVLTF.

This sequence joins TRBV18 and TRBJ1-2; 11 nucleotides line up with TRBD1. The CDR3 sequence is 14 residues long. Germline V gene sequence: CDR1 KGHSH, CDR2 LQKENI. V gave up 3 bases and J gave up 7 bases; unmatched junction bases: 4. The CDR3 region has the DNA TGTGCCAGCTCACCGGGACAGGGGGTTTTTGGCTACACCTTC. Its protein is CASSPGQGVFGYTF.

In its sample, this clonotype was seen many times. The chain's CDR3 is CASSLGAPKNIQYF. CDR3 in DNA: TGTGCCAGCAGTTTGGGGGCCCCCAAAAACATTCAGTACTTC. The chain recombines TRBV12-3 or TRBV12-4 with TRBJ2-4; perhaps TRBD1 as D (6 bases). CDR3 length: 14 amino acids. Trimming stripped 3 bases from V and 2 bases from J, with 8 bases between.

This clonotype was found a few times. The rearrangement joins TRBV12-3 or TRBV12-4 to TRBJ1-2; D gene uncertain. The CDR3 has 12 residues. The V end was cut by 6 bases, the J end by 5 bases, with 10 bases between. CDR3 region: CASRTVGYGYTF. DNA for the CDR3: TGTGCCAGCAGGACCGTTGGATATGGCTACACCTTC.

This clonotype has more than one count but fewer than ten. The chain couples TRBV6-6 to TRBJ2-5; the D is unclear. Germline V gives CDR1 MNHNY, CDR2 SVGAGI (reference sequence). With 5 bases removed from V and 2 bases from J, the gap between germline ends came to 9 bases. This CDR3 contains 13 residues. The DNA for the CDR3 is TGTGCCAGCAGTACCCCAATGCAAGAGACCCAGTACTTC. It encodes CASSTPMQETQYF.

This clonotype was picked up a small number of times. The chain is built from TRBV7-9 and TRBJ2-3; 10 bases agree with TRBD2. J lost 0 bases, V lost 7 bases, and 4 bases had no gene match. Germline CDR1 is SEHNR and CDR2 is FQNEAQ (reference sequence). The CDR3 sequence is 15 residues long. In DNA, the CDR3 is TGTGCCAGCACCCCTAGCGGGAGAAGCACAGATACGCAGTATTTT. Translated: CASTPSGRSTDTQYF.

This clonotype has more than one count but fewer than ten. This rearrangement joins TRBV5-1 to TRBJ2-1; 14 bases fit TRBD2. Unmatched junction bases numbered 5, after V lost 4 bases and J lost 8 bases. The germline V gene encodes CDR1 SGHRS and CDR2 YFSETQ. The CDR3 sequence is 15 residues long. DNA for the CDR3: TGCGCCAGCAGCCCGGGACTAGCGGGAGTAGATGAGCAGTTCTTC. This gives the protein CASSPGLAGVDEQFF.

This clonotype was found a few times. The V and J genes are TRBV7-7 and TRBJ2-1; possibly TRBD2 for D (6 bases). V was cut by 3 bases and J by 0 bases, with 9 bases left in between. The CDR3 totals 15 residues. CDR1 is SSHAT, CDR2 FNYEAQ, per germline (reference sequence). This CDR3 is CASSFPGSSYNEQFF. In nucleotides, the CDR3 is TGTGCCAGCAGCTTCCCCGGGAGCTCCTACAATGAGCAGTTCTTC.

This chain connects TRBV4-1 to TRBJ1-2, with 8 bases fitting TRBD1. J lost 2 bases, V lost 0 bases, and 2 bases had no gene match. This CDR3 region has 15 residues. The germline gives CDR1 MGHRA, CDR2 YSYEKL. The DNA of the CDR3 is TGCGCCAGCAGCCAAGAAGGACAGGGCAACTATGGCTACACCTTC. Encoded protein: CASSQEGQGNYGYTF.

The CDR3 region is CSVARGGSYEQYF. For the CDR3, the DNA is TGCAGCGTTGCCCGGGGGGGATCATACGAGCAGTACTTC. The chain employs TRBV29-1 and TRBJ2-7; 8 nucleotides line up with TRBD2. Germline V gene lookup returns CDR1 SQVTM and CDR2 ANQGSEA. The length of the CDR3 is 13 residues. V lost 4 bases and J lost 4; bases outside the gene matches: 6.

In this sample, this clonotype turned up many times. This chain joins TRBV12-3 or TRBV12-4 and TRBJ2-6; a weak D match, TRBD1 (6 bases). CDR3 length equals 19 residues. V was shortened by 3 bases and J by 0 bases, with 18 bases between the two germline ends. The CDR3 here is CASSFRSTGSISGANVLTF. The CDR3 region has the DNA TGTGCCAGCAGTTTCCGATCGACAGGTTCGATCTCTGGGGCCAACGTCCTGACTTTC.